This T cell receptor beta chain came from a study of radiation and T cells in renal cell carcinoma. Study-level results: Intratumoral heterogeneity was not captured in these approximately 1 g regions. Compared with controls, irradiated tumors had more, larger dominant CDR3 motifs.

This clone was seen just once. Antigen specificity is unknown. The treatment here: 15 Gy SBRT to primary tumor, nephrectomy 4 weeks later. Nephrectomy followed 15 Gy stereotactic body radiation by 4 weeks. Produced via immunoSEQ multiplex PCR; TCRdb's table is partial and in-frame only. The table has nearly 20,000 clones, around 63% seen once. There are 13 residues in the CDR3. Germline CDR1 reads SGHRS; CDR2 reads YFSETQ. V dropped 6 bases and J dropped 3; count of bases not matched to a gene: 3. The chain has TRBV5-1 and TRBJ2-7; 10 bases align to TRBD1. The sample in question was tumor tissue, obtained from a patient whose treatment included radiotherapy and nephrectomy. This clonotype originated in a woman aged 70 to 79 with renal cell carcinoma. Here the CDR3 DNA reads TGCGCCAGCAAAAGGACAGGGGGCTACGAGCAGTACTTC. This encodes CASKRTGGYEQYF.